These T cell receptor beta chains were read from a single sample in a study of blood T cell repertoires in COVID-19. Libraries were prepared by immunoSEQ multiplex PCR; TCRdb keeps only in-frame clonotypes and omits some of them. Counted here are just over 85,000 clones, 80% to 90% occurring once; the ten biggest clones make up 7.5% to 9.5%. The sample taken for sequencing was peripheral blood. Receptor source: a man aged 50 to 59 with acute or convalescent COVID-19. Both conserved end residues are part of each CDR3. Fields, in order: V gene, CDR3 length, J gene, CDR3 protein.

v_gene: TRBV7-2; len: 15; j_gene: TRBJ2-3; CDR3aa: CASSHTSGIGDTQYF
v_gene: TRBV12-3/TRBV12-4; len: 13; j_gene: TRBJ2-2; CDR3aa: CASSHRNTGELFF
v_gene: TRBV3-1/TRBV3-2; len: 12; j_gene: TRBJ1-1; CDR3aa: CASSTTGYEAFF
v_gene: TRBV12-3/TRBV12-4; len: 13; j_gene: TRBJ1-5; CDR3aa: CASRFTGNQPQHF
v_gene: TRBV5-1; len: 15; j_gene: TRBJ1-5; CDR3aa: CASSEGTRSNQPQHF
v_gene: TRBV4-1; len: 15; j_gene: TRBJ1-1; CDR3aa: CASSQARQGRTEAFF
v_gene: TRBV12-3/TRBV12-4; len: 13; j_gene: TRBJ1-2; CDR3aa: CASSLPRVGGYTF
v_gene: TRBV3-1/TRBV3-2; len: 16; j_gene: TRBJ2-2; CDR3aa: CASSQAGARVNGELFF
v_gene: TRBV19; len: 16; j_gene: TRBJ1-3; CDR3aa: CASSSAAGTGGNTIYF
v_gene: TRBV27; len: 15; j_gene: TRBJ1-2; CDR3aa: CASSLSGGRYYGYTF
v_gene: TRBV9; len: 14; j_gene: TRBJ1-2; CDR3aa: CASSPLGTGAGYTF
v_gene: TRBV5-6; len: 17; j_gene: TRBJ2-7; CDR3aa: CASTDTGLAGGSYEQYF
v_gene: TRBV5-6; len: 14; j_gene: TRBJ1-2; CDR3aa: CASSWTGAGYGYTF
v_gene: TRBV5-1; len: 13; j_gene: TRBJ1-3; CDR3aa: CASSGTDKNTIYF
v_gene: TRBV5-4; len: 14; j_gene: TRBJ1-4; CDR3aa: CASGVQGPGEKLFF
v_gene: TRBV18; len: 16; j_gene: TRBJ1-6; CDR3aa: CASSPLEIGQASPLHF
v_gene: TRBV19; len: 12; j_gene: TRBJ1-5; CDR3aa: CASSIDLVRQHF
v_gene: TRBV5-1; len: 15; j_gene: TRBJ2-3; CDR3aa: CASSPQRGGTDTQYF
v_gene: TRBV2; len: 12; j_gene: TRBJ1-1; CDR3aa: CASSEERLRAFF
v_gene: TRBV19; len: 16; j_gene: TRBJ2-5; CDR3aa: CASSIGVGGDRETQYF
v_gene: TRBV6-2/TRBV6-3; len: 14; j_gene: TRBJ1-5; CDR3aa: CASSITGGNQPQHF
v_gene: TRBV11-2; len: 16; j_gene: TRBJ2-5; CDR3aa: CASSSRLGQGGETQYF
v_gene: TRBV30; len: 22; j_gene: TRBJ2-3; CDR3aa: CAWRMDGWTGLLAGGGTDTQYF
v_gene: TRBV7-2; len: 13; j_gene: TRBJ1-5; CDR3aa: CASSVQGNQPQHF
v_gene: TRBV23-1; len: 14; j_gene: TRBJ1-2; CDR3aa: CAGGQWRAYYGYTF
v_gene: TRBV7-3; len: 15; j_gene: TRBJ2-7; CDR3aa: CASSLAGGVPYEQYF
v_gene: TRBV6-4; len: 16; j_gene: TRBJ1-5; CDR3aa: CASREKTVNSNQPQHF
v_gene: TRBV30; len: 12; j_gene: TRBJ1-6; CDR3aa: CAWSVWGGPLHF
v_gene: TRBV4-1; len: 12; j_gene: TRBJ1-1; CDR3aa: CASSQDDYTAFF
v_gene: TRBV6-5; len: 13; j_gene: TRBJ2-3; CDR3aa: CASSPPSTDTQYF
v_gene: TRBV5-1; len: 14; j_gene: TRBJ2-7; CDR3aa: CASSSRQGVYEQYF
v_gene: TRBV7-3; len: 18; j_gene: TRBJ2-1; CDR3aa: CASSFQTPGLAGGDEQFF
v_gene: TRBV3-1/TRBV3-2; len: 13; j_gene: TRBJ1-1; CDR3aa: CASSPLAGTEAFF
v_gene: TRBV21-1; len: 14; j_gene: TRBJ2-7; CDR3aa: CASSTWTDPYEQYF
v_gene: TRBV7-2; len: 15; j_gene: TRBJ1-2; CDR3aa: CASSLDGQRYYGYTF
v_gene: TRBV3-1/TRBV3-2; len: 12; j_gene: TRBJ1-1; CDR3aa: CASRRQNTEAFF
v_gene: TRBV5-6; len: 16; j_gene: TRBJ1-6; CDR3aa: CASSYRTGFSGSPLHF
v_gene: TRBV30; len: 14; j_gene: TRBJ1-5; CDR3aa: CAWRRGGFNQPQHF
v_gene: TRBV9; len: 15; j_gene: TRBJ2-2; CDR3aa: CASSVGQGATGELFF
v_gene: TRBV5-4; len: 16; j_gene: TRBJ1-6; CDR3aa: CASSLESGIGNSPLHF
v_gene: TRBV27; len: 16; j_gene: TRBJ2-5; CDR3aa: CASSRSGGGNRETQYF
v_gene: TRBV6-5; len: 16; j_gene: TRBJ2-1; CDR3aa: CASSSSSGGPYNEQFF
v_gene: TRBV28; len: 17; j_gene: TRBJ2-1; CDR3aa: CASRTVNRGSYYNEQFF
v_gene: TRBV5-4; len: 11; j_gene: TRBJ2-2; CDR3aa: CASSSRGELFF